The 21 T cell receptor beta chains in this list originate from one sample, sequenced in a study of T-cell reconstitution after alpha-beta-depleted transplantation in children (dated by TCRdb to 2016 to 2018). The method was PCR. Sequencing was performed on an Illumina HiSeq 2500. Molecular barcoding was employed in the preparation of TCR libraries, with unique molecular identifiers being used to normalize TCRbeta repertoire quantification. TCRdb itself trimmed the public reads at Q25 with fastp, ran MiXCR and retained productive beta chains. Entries that share a CDR3 protein sequence are merged under the most common genes and DNA. A total of approximately 980,000 distinct CDR3 sequences appear in this sample, around 30% of them only once. Together, the top ten hold approximately 30% of the sample. The treatment or condition label, read with the paper, signifies: allogeneic hematopoietic cell transplantation with graft depleted of TCRalphabeta T cells and CD19 B cells.

Sequenced material: PBMCs, mostly from graft donor cells, taken 360 days after TCRalphabeta/CD19-depleted stem cell transplant. The receptor source for this set is a boy in the first two years of life who had a stem cell transplant for SCID, so the T cells may come from the graft donor.

The genes are TRBV4-1 and TRBJ1-1; D possibly corresponds to TRBD1 (5 bases). Per germline, CDR1 MGHRA and CDR2 YSYEKL. Trimming cost V 0 bases and J 11 bases, with 13 bases left between them. This CDR3 has 13 amino acids. The CDR3 loop reads CASSQDRWGNAFF. CDR3 DNA sequence: TGCGCCAGCAGCCAAGATAGATGGGGGAATGCTTTCTTT.

In its sample, this clonotype was seen a few times. V gene TRBV5-5 combines with J gene TRBJ2-3; a possible D gene is TRBD2 (7 bases). V lost 5 bases, J lost 6 bases, and 22 bases lay in between. The CDR3 length is 16 residues. Germline-derived CDR1 and CDR2 are SGHKS and YYEKEE (reference sequence). CDR3 residues: CASSSLLGGPRDTQYF. The CDR3 DNA follows: TGTGCCAGCAGTTCACTCCTCGGGGGGCCCCGGGATACGCAGTATTTT.

The V and J genes are TRBV20-1 and TRBJ1-1; D may be TRBD1 (5 bases). The germline V gene has CDR1 DFQATT and CDR2 SNEGSKA (reference sequence). The CDR3 is 13 amino acids. V was cut by 5 bases and J by 4 bases, with 14 bases left in between. CDR3 region: CSAEWTSGTEAFF. In DNA form, the CDR3 reads TGCAGTGCTGAATGGACATCCGGCACTGAAGCTTTCTTT.

This clonotype was detected only a few times. CDR3 loop: CASSQTEGESTDTQYF. The CDR3 DNA follows: TGTGCCAGCAGCCAAACGGAAGGGGAGTCCACAGATACGCAGTATTTT. This chain connects TRBV3-1 to TRBJ2-3, with D tentatively TRBD1 or TRBD2 (5 bases each). The germline V gene encodes CDR1 LGHDT and CDR2 YNNKEL (reference sequence). The CDR3 is made up of 16 amino acids. The V end was cut by 2 bases, the J end by 2 bases, with 14 bases between.

The chain carries TRBV5-1 and TRBJ1-6; TRBD1 agrees at 7 bases. Looked up from germline, CDR1 is SGHRS and CDR2 is YFSETQ. Trimming cost V 4 bases and J 5 bases; bases outside gene matches: 6. CDR3 length: 15 residues. DNA of the CDR3: TGCGCCAGCAGCCCGGGGACAGTTAATAATTCACCCCTCCACTTT. It yields the protein CASSPGTVNNSPLHF.

This clonotype was recorded a few times. The gene calls are TRBV20-1 and TRBJ2-1, with 10 bases lining up with TRBD2. V shed 2 bases and J 4 bases; nucleotides not matched to a gene: 2. Germline-derived CDR1 and CDR2 are DFQATT and SNEGSKA (reference sequence). The CDR3 is 14 residues long. The CDR3 region is CSARSGGGYNEQFF. The CDR3 bases are TGCAGTGCTAGAAGCGGGGGGGGTTACAATGAGCAGTTCTTC.

This clonotype was observed a handful of times. CDR3 nucleotide sequence: TGTGCCAGCAGTTTGGGTGCCCCCCTCTATGGCTACACCTTC. This encodes CASSLGAPLYGYTF. This sequence joins TRBV12-3 or TRBV12-4 and TRBJ1-2; D not certain. CDR3 length: 14 residues. Trimming took off 3 bases at V and 4 bases at J, with 12 bases between the two ends.

This clonotype was found a few times. V and J are TRBV10-3 and TRBJ2-1; no definite D call. CDR3 length equals 11 residues. V was cut by 6 bases and J by 5 bases, with 5 bases left in between. Germline V gives CDR1 ENHRY, CDR2 SYGVKD. The CDR3, as DNA: TGTGCCATCAGCACAGACAATGAGCAGTTCTTC. It codes for CAISTDNEQFF.

The chain employs TRBV5-6 and TRBJ2-2; no definite D call. Germline assignment: CDR1 SGHDT and CDR2 YYEEEE. The CDR3 contains 18 residues. Trimming removed 3 bases from V and 4 bases from J, with 22 bases in between. The CDR3 reads CASSWALSLSLGTGELFF. CDR3 nucleotides: TGTGCCAGCAGCTGGGCCTTGAGCCTCTCGTTGGGCACCGGGGAGCTGTTTTTT.

A few counts support this clonotype. V is TRBV7-2 and J is TRBJ2-7, with no clear D. Germline V gene lookup returns CDR1 SGHTA and CDR2 FQGNSA. The length of the CDR3 is 13 residues. V was cut by 1 base and J by 5 bases, with 9 bases left in between. The CDR3 loop reads CASSLVGINEQYF. The CDR3 DNA reads TGTGCCAGCAGCTTAGTGGGGATTAACGAGCAGTACTTC.

Only a few counts were recorded for this clonotype. The gene calls are TRBV6-5 and TRBJ2-2, with D possibly TRBD2 on 6 matching bases. The V end was cut by 0 bases, the J end by 8 bases, with 16 bases between. The CDR3 totals 16 residues. Germline-derived CDR1 and CDR2 are MNHEY and SVGAGI. CDR3 sequence (DNA): TGTGCCAGCAGTTACTCGCCGGGGGTGGTTTGGGGGGAGCTGTTTTTT. This gives the protein CASSYSPGVVWGELFF.

This clonotype was counted only a few times. This is likely an artifact of a read error, given a far larger clone one base away. The chain has TRBV7-6 and TRBJ2-7; D possibly corresponds to TRBD1 (6 bases). Germline lookup yields CDR1 SGHVS and CDR2 FNYEAQ. This CDR3 is 12 amino acids long. V was clipped by 5 bases and J by 6 bases, with 11 bases between them. The CDR3: CASSPQGFEQYF. CDR3 coding DNA: TGTGCCAGCAGCCCACAGGGTTTCGAGCAGTACTTC.

This sequence joins TRBV18 and TRBJ2-4; D may be TRBD1 (5 bases). Trimming took off 1 base at V and 9 bases at J, with 10 bases between the two ends. Germline CDR1 is KGHSH and CDR2 is LQKENI. The CDR3 runs 13 residues. This CDR3 reads CASSPQGSGIQYF. In DNA form, the CDR3 reads TGTGCCAGCTCACCACAGGGGTCGGGCATTCAGTACTTC.

The rearrangement links TRBV5-1 to TRBJ1-5; D is unresolved. V dropped 3 bases and J dropped 9 bases, with 13 bases sitting between them. From germline, CDR1 is SGHRS and CDR2 YFSETQ. The CDR3 contains 13 residues. Written as DNA, the CDR3 is TGCGCCAGCAGCTCCCGTTTTCAACGGCCCCAGCATTTT. As protein: CASSSRFQRPQHF.

This chain connects TRBV20-1 to TRBJ2-5; D not certain. The CDR3 consists of 14 residues. CDR1 and CDR2 (germline): DFQATT, SNEGSKA (reference sequence). With 4 bases removed from V and 5 bases from J, the gap between germline ends came to 17 bases. CDR3 coding DNA: TGCAGTGCTACCCAGCCCAGACAACCGGAGACCCAGTACTTC. The encoded protein is CSATQPRQPETQYF.

The chain has TRBV7-9 and TRBJ2-3; 7 positions agree with TRBD1. The V and J ends lost 4 bases and 4 bases, in that order; junction bases with no gene match: 8. The CDR3 spans 15 residues. CDR1 and CDR2 (germline): SEHNR, FQNEAQ (reference sequence). CDR3 bases: TGTGCCAGCAGCTGGGACAGATCGTCCGCAGATACGCAGTATTTT. It is translated as CASSWDRSSADTQYF.

This clonotype appeared a few times. The chain has TRBV15 and TRBJ2-3; perhaps D is TRBD1 or TRBD2 (5 bases each). Germline assignment: CDR1 LNHNV and CDR2 YYDKDF (reference sequence). The V gene lost 1 base and the J gene lost 9 bases, with 20 bases spanning the gap. This CDR3 has 16 amino acids. As DNA, the CDR3 is TGTGCCACCAGCAGAGGGGACGGGTTGGTGGGTGGAACGCAGTATTTT. It encodes CATSRGDGLVGGTQYF.

This clonotype has only a few counts. V gene TRBV5-1 combines with J gene TRBJ1-1; 10 bases line up with TRBD1. Germline lookup yields CDR1 SGHRS and CDR2 YFSETQ. V was pared by 4 bases and J by 4 bases, with 7 bases of the junction left unmatched. CDR3 length: 15 residues. Here the CDR3 reads CASSPTGGPSTEAFF. DNA for the CDR3: TGCGCCAGCAGCCCGACAGGGGGCCCGAGCACTGAAGCTTTCTTT.

Concerning this clonotype itself: As the CDR3 is not closed by the conserved phenylalanine or tryptophan, this likely results from a read error. J is TRBJ2-7 and V is TRBV5-1, with TRBD1 as a possible D gene (5 bases). The germline V and J ends were trimmed by 0 bases and 4 bases, with 8 bases remaining between them. The germline gives CDR1 SGHRS, CDR2 YFSETQ. This CDR3 has 13 amino acids. The CDR3 DNA sequence: TGCGCCAGCAGCTTGGGACAGTTTTACGAGCAGTACTCC. The encoded protein is CASSLGQFYEQYS.

The chain joins TRBV20-1 to TRBJ2-1; 7 bases agree with TRBD2. The trim removed 4 bases at V and 1 base at J, leaving 4 bases unmatched. The CDR3 is made up of 14 amino acids. CDR1 and CDR2 (germline): DFQATT, SNEGSKA (reference sequence). The CDR3 bases are TGCAGTGCTACAGGACTAGAATCCTACAATGAGCAGTTCTTC. This gives the protein CSATGLESYNEQFF.

CDR3 sequence reads: CASRGRTSGGNEQYF. The CDR3 nucleotides read TGTGCCAGCAGGGGTAGGACTAGCGGGGGAAACGAGCAGTACTTC. V is TRBV12-3 or TRBV12-4 and J is TRBJ2-7; 13 nucleotides match TRBD2. V dropped 6 bases and J dropped 5; count of bases not matched to a gene: 7. This CDR3 is built from 15 residues.